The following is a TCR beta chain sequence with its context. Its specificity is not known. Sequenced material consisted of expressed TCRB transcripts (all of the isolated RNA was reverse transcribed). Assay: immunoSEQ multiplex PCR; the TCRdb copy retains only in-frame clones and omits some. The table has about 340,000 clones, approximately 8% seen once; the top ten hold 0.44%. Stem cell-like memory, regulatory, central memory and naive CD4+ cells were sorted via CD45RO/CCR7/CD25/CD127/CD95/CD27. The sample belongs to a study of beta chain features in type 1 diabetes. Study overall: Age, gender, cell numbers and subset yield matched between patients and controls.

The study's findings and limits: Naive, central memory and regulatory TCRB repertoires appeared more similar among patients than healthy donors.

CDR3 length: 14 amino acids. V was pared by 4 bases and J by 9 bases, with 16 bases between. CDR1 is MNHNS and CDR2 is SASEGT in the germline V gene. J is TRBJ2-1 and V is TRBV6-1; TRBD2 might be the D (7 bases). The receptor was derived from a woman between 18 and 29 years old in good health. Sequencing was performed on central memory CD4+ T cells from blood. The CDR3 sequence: CASSAGGPRGEQFF. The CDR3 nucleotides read TGTGCCAGCAGTGCGGGGGGCCCACGGGGTGAGCAGTTCTTC.